A single sample is the source of the 5 T cell receptor beta chains below, sequenced in a study of T cells expressing NK-cell markers. From its re-call of the 5' RACE reads, TCRdb lists each CDR3 protein once, without DNA. The table counts 150,000 or so distinct CDR3 sequences; approximately 17% lies in the top ten. The sequenced sample was blood T cells: a sorted CD56 or NKG2C T cell subset, CD4+ or CD8+ T cells, or bulk PBMC T cells (not recorded which). The receptors come from a woman between 18 and 75 years old in good health.

The rearrangement joins TRBV7-2 to TRBJ1-4; TCRdb reports TRBD1, a call that lacks DNA to check it against. In germline, CDR1 is SGHTA, CDR2 FQGNSA. There are 14 residues in the CDR3. CDR3 in amino acids: CASSMTGGVEKLFF.

The chain links TRBV20-1 to TRBJ2-1. The CDR3 spans 12 residues. Germline V lookup: CDR1 DFQATT, CDR2 SNEGSKA (reference sequence). The CDR3 spells CSAARLSNEQFF.

V usage is TRBV29-1 and J usage is TRBJ2-3. Germline CDR1 reads SQVTM; CDR2 reads ANQGSEA. The CDR3 contains 13 residues. The CDR3: CSVRWDGTDTQYF.

The chain employs TRBV27 and TRBJ1-2; TCRdb's assignment of TRBD1 cannot be checked, as there is no DNA. Germline V lookup: CDR1 MNHEY, CDR2 SMNVEV (reference sequence). This CDR3 contains 15 residues. The CDR3 protein is CASGLKGQGHYGYTF.

The chain uses TRBV12-3 or TRBV12-4 and TRBJ2-7; absent DNA, TCRdb's TRBD2 call cannot be checked. This CDR3 is 13 amino acids long. The CDR3 sequence is CASRTSGTGEQYF.